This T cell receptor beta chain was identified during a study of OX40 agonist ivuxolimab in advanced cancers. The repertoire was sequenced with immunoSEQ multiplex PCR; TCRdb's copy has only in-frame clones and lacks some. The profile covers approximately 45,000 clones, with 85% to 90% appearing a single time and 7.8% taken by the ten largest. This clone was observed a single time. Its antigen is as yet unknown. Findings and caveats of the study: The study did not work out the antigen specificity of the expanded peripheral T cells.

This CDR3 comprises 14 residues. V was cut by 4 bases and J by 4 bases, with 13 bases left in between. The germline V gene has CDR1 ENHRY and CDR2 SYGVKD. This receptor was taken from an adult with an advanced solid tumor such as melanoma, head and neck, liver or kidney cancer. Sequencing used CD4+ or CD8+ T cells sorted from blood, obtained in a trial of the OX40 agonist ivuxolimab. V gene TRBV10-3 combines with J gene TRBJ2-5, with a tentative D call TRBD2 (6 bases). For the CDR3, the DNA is TGTGCCATCAGTGTATCTGGGGGAGGAGAGACCCAGTACTTC. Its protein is CAISVSGGGETQYF.